Following are 18 T cell receptor beta chains from one sample sequenced in a study of pediatric ulcerative colitis. The repertoire was sequenced with immunoSEQ multiplex PCR; TCRdb's copy has only in-frame clones and lacks some. Counted here are 65,000 or so clones, 86% occurring once; the ten biggest clones make up approximately 3.7%. The sequencing input was blood. These receptors were taken from a boy younger than 18 with severe ulcerative colitis.

In this sample, this clone turned up once. The chain couples TRBV9 to TRBJ2-3; TRBD2 aligns across 15 bases. The CDR3 length is 17 residues. Germline CDR1 and CDR2: SGDLS and YYNGEE. V shed 3 bases, J shed 3 bases, and the junction held 5 bases outside the gene matches. CDR3 in DNA: TGTGCCAGCAGCGAATCCGGGACTAGCGGGAGGACAGATACGCAGTATTTT. Protein product: CASSESGTSGRTDTQYF. The full variable domain, in which reference TRBV9 and TRBJ2-3 provide the parts outside the CDR3, is DSGVTQTPKHLITATGQRVTLRCSPRSGDLSVYWYQQSLDQGLQFLIQYYNGEERAKGNILERFSAQQFPDLHSELNLSSLELGDSALYFCASSESGTSGRTDTQYFGPGTRLTVL.

The rearrangement uses TRBV6-1 and TRBJ2-7; possibly TRBD1 for D (6 bases). This CDR3 spans 15 amino acids. Looked up from germline, CDR1 is MNHNS and CDR2 is SASEGT. The germline V and J ends were trimmed by 5 bases and 0 bases, with 14 bases remaining between them. The DNA of the CDR3 is TGTGCCAGCAGTCAGATGGACAGTGTCTCCTACGAGCAGTACTTC. This sequence encodes CASSQMDSVSYEQYF.

The chain links TRBV6-5 to TRBJ2-7; 7 nucleotides line up with TRBD1. This CDR3 has 14 residues. With 4 bases clipped from V and 2 bases from J, the junction kept 5 bases outside the gene matches. Germline V gives CDR1 MNHEY, CDR2 SVGAGI. CDR3 bases: TGTGCCAGCAGTTCGGACACAGGGGCCTACGAGCAGTACTTC. Its protein product is CASSSDTGAYEQYF.

The rearrangement links TRBV29-1 to TRBJ1-2; 7 bases map to TRBD1. Germline V gene lookup returns CDR1 SQVTM and CDR2 ANQGSEA. Unmatched junction bases numbered 17, after V lost 6 bases and J lost 7 bases. The CDR3 extends over 15 amino acids. The CDR3 region is CSVPGDSRRYGGYTF. CDR3 sequence (DNA): TGCAGCGTCCCTGGGGACAGCCGGAGATATGGTGGCTACACCTTC.

The rearrangement joins TRBV11-3 to TRBJ2-1, with D maybe TRBD2 (6 bases). Germline assignment: CDR1 SGHNT and CDR2 YENEEA. This CDR3 is built from 15 residues. V was trimmed by 0 bases and J by 9 bases, leaving 15 bases between them. The CDR3 DNA is TGTGCCAGCAGCTTAGATACCACGGGAGCTGGTGAGCAGTTCTTC. Protein product: CASSLDTTGAGEQFF.

This chain uses TRBV6-4 with TRBJ2-3; 7 bases are a match to TRBD2. This CDR3 has 15 amino acids. The germline CDR1 and CDR2 sequences are MRHNA and SNTAGT. The V and J ends lost 2 bases and 2 bases, in that order; junction bases with no gene match: 4. The CDR3: CASSDASGTTDTQYF. The CDR3 region has the DNA TGTGCCAGCAGTGACGCTAGCGGAACCACAGATACGCAGTATTTT.

The chain joins TRBV2 to TRBJ1-5; D unresolved. CDR1 and CDR2 from the germline V gene are SNHLY and FYNNEI. CDR3 length equals 13 residues. The V and J ends lost 1 base and 12 bases respectively, with 13 bases between them. CDR3 sequence: CASSEVQGRVQHF. As DNA, the CDR3 is TGTGCCAGCAGTGAAGTCCAAGGGCGGGTCCAGCATTTT.

The chain combines TRBV6-5 with TRBJ1-2; D is unclear. This CDR3 is 12 amino acids long. Germline V gene sequence: CDR1 MNHEY, CDR2 SVGAGI. The V gene lost 6 bases and the J gene lost 2 bases, with 7 bases spanning the gap. CDR3 in amino acids: CASRGSNYGYTF. The CDR3 region has the DNA TGTGCCAGCAGGGGCAGCAACTATGGCTACACCTTC.

V gene TRBV6-1 combines with J gene TRBJ1-4, with D perhaps matching TRBD1 (5 bases). Germline V gene sequence: CDR1 MNHNS, CDR2 SASEGT. Deletions cut 2 bases from V and 2 bases from J, with 15 bases between. The CDR3 covers 17 residues. The CDR3 is CASSELAGGVTNEKLFF. The CDR3 coding sequence is TGTGCCAGCAGTGAACTGGCCGGAGGGGTGACTAATGAAAAACTGTTTTTT.

This chain links TRBV19 with TRBJ1-5; D unresolved. The ends were cut back, 1 base at V and 0 bases at J, with 16 bases in the middle. The CDR3 is 18 amino acids. From germline, CDR1 is LNHDA and CDR2 SQIVND (reference sequence). CDR3 loop: CASSIVVREQNSNQPQHF. The DNA for the CDR3 is TGTGCCAGTAGTATAGTAGTTAGGGAACAAAATAGCAATCAGCCCCAGCATTTT.

The V and J genes are TRBV9 and TRBJ2-5; TRBD2 matches at 8 bases. Germline-derived CDR1 and CDR2 are SGDLS and YYNGEE. The ends lost 4 bases at V and 4 bases at J; junction bases unmatched: 12. CDR3 length equals 16 residues. CDR3 coding DNA: TGTGCCAGCAGCTCAGACGGAGCGGGAGCAGGAGAGACCCAGTACTTC. Amino acids: CASSSDGAGAGETQYF. The whole variable domain, filled in from reference TRBV9 and TRBJ2-5, reads DSGVTQTPKHLITATGQRVTLRCSPRSGDLSVYWYQQSLDQGLQFLIQYYNGEERAKGNILERFSAQQFPDLHSELNLSSLELGDSALYFCASSSDGAGAGETQYFGPGTRLLVL.

The V gene is TRBV7-9, the J gene TRBJ2-7; D may correspond to TRBD1 or TRBD2 (5 bases each). CDR1 SEHNR and CDR2 FQNEAQ come from the germline V gene (reference sequence). V gave up 8 bases and J gave up 3 bases, with 11 bases separating them. This CDR3 is built from 12 residues. The CDR3 here is CASEGPYYEQYF. DNA of the CDR3: TGTGCCAGCGAGGGGCCTTACTACGAGCAGTACTTC.

This clone came up once. V is TRBV30 and J is TRBJ1-2, with TRBD1 matching 10 bases. The CDR3 is 14 amino acids. V was clipped by 1 base and J by 6 bases; unmatched bases: 5. Germline V gene data show CDR1 as GTSNPN and CDR2 as SVGIG (reference sequence). The CDR3 reads CAWSERQGAHGYTF. DNA of the CDR3: TGTGCCTGGAGTGAGCGACAGGGGGCCCATGGCTACACCTTC.

V usage is TRBV5-6 and J usage is TRBJ1-2; 7 bases fit TRBD1. The V gene's germline CDR1 is SGHDT and CDR2 YYEEEE. Trimming at V came to 6 bases and at J to 4 bases, leaving 18 bases not matched to a gene. There are 17 residues in the CDR3. CDR3 region: CASTGGQATKTSYGYTF. CDR3 sequence (DNA): TGTGCCAGCACAGGAGGACAGGCGACGAAGACCTCCTATGGCTACACCTTC.

The chain combines TRBV4-1 with TRBJ2-3; 7 bases align to TRBD1. CDR3 length equals 15 residues. V was clipped by 1 base and J by 4 bases; unmatched bases: 5. Germline CDR1 is MGHRA and CDR2 is YSYEKL. The CDR3 bases are TGCGCCAGCAGCCAAGGTCAGGGGGAACCAGATACGCAGTATTTT. It codes for CASSQGQGEPDTQYF.

CDR3 loop: CASTPATSGSYNEQFF. Written as DNA, the CDR3 is TGTGCCAGCACCCCCGCCACTAGCGGGAGCTACAATGAGCAGTTCTTC. V gene TRBV14 combines with J gene TRBJ2-1; 11 positions agree with TRBD2. V lost 7 bases to trimming and J lost 3 bases; unmatched junction nucleotides: 8. Germline-derived CDR1 and CDR2 are SGHDN and FVKESK. CDR3 size: 16 residues.

The chain has TRBV6-5 and TRBJ1-2; tentatively, D is TRBD1 (6 bases). The V gene lost 0 bases and the J gene lost 6 bases, with 11 bases spanning the gap. From germline, CDR1 is MNHEY and CDR2 SVGAGI. The CDR3 extends over 14 amino acids. The chain's CDR3 is CASSYSSQGNGYTF. CDR3 bases: TGTGCCAGCAGTTACTCGTCGCAGGGGAATGGCTACACCTTC.

The genes are TRBV19 and TRBJ2-1; tentatively, D is TRBD2 (6 bases). The CDR3 is made up of 15 amino acids. V gave up 8 bases and J gave up 2 bases, with 16 bases separating them. Germline CDR1 LNHDA, CDR2 SQIVND (reference sequence). The chain's CDR3 is CASGTQASTYNEQFF. The CDR3 bases are TGTGCCAGTGGGACTCAGGCGAGCACCTACAATGAGCAGTTCTTC.